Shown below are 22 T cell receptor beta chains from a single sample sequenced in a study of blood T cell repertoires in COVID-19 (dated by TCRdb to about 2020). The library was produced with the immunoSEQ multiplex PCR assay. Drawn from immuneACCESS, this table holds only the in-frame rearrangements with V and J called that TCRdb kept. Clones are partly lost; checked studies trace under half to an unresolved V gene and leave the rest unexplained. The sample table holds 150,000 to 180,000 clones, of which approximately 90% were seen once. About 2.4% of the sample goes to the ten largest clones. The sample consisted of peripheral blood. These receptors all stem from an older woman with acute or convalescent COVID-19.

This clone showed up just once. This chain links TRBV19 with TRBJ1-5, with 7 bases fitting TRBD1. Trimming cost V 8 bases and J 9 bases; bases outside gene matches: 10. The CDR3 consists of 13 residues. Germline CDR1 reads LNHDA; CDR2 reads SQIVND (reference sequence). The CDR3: CASSRDRWRPQHF. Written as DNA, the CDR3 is TGTGCCAGTTCCCGGGACAGATGGCGGCCCCAGCATTTT.

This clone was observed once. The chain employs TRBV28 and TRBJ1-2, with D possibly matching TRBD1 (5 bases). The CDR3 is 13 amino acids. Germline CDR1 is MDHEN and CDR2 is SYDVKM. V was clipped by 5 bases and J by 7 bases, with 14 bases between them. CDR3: CASSGGEDGGYTF. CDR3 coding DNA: TGTGCCAGCAGTGGGGGGGAAGACGGTGGCTACACCTTC.

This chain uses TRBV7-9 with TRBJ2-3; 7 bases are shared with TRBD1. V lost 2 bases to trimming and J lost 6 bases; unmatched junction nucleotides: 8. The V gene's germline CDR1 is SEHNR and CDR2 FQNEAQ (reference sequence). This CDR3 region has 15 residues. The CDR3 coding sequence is TGTGCCAGCAGCTTAAACAGGGGCCATGCGGATACGCAGTATTTT. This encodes CASSLNRGHADTQYF.

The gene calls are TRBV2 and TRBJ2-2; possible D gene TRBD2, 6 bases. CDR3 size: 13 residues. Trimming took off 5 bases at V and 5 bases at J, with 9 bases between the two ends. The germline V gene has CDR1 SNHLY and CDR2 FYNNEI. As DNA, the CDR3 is TGTGCCAGCAGTTTTGGGGGGACCGGGGAGCTGTTTTTT. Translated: CASSFGGTGELFF.

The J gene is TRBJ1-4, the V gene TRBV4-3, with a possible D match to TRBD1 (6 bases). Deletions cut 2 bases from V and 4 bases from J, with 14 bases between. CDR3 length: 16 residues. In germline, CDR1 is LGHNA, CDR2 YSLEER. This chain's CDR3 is CASSQQNRVVNEKLFF. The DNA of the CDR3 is TGCGCCAGCAGCCAACAAAACAGGGTGGTTAATGAAAAACTGTTTTTT.

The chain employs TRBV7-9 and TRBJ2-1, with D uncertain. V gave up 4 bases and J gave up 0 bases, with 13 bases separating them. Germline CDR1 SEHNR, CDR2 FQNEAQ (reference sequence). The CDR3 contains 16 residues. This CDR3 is CASSSSYPNSYNEQFF. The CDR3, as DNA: TGTGCCAGCAGCTCATCTTACCCTAACTCCTACAATGAGCAGTTCTTC.

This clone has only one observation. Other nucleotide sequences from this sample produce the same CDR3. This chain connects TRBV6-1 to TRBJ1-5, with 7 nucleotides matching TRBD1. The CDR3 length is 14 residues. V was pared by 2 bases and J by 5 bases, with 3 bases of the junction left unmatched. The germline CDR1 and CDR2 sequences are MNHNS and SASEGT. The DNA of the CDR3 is TGTGCCAGCAGTGAACGGCAGGGGGATCAGCCCCAGCATTTT. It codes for CASSERQGDQPQHF.

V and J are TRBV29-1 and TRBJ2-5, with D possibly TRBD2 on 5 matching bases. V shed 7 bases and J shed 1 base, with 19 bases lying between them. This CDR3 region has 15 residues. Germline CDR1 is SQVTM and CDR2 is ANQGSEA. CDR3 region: CSAQPTHGLQETQYF. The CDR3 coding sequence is TGCAGCGCTCAACCCACACACGGACTCCAAGAGACCCAGTACTTC.

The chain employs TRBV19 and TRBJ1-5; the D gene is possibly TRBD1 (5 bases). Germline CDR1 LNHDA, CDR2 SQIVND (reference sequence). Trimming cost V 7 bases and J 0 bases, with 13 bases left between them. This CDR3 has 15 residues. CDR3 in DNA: TGTGCCAGTACCCCGGGGGAGGTTAGCAATCAGCCCCAGCATTTT. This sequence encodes CASTPGEVSNQPQHF.

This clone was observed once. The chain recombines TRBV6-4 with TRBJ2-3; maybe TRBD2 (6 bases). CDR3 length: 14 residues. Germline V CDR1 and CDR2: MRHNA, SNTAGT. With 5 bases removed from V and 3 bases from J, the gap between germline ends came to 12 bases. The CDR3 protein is CASSPTSTTDTQYF. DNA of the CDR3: TGTGCCAGCAGTCCAACTAGCACTACAGATACGCAGTATTTT.

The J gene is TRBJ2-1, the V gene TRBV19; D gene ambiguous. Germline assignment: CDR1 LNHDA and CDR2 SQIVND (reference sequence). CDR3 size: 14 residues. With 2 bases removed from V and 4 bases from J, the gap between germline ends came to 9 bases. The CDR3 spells CASSITNLYNEQFF. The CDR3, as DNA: TGTGCCAGTAGTATAACTAACCTGTACAATGAGCAGTTCTTC.

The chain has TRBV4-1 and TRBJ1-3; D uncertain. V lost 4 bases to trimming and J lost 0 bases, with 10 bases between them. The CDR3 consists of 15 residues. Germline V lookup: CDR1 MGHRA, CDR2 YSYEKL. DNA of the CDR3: TGCGCCAGCAGCCGCCGGAGGACCTCTGGAAACACCATATATTTT. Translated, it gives CASSRRRTSGNTIYF.

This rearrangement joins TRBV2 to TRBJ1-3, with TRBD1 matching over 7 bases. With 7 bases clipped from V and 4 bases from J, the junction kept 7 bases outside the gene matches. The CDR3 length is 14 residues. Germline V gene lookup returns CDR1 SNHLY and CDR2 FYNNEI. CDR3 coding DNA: TGTGCCAGCATAATAACACAGGGGGGAAACACCATATATTTT. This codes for CASIITQGGNTIYF. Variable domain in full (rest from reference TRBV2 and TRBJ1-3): EPEVTQTPSHQVTQMGQEVILRCVPISNHLYFYWYRQILGQKVEFLVSFYNNEISEKSEIFDDQFSVERPDGSNFTLKIRSTKLEDSAMYFCASIITQGGNTIYFGEGSWLTVV.

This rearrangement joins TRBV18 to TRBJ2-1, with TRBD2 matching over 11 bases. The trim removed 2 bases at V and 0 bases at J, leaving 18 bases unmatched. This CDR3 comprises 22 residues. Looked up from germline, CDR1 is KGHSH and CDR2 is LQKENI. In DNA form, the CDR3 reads TGTGCCAGCTCACCAATATATCTACTAGCGGGGGCCCTCAGGAGCTCCTACAATGAGCAGTTCTTC. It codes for CASSPIYLLAGALRSSYNEQFF.

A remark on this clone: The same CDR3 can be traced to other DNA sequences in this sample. CDR3 bases: TGCGCCAGCAGCGGGGGGACAGGGAACACTGAAGCTTTCTTT. Translation: CASSGGTGNTEAFF. The chain carries TRBV5-1 and TRBJ1-1; TRBD1 agrees at 8 bases. The CDR3 runs 14 residues. Germline values: CDR1 SGHRS, CDR2 YFSETQ. The V gene end was trimmed by 4 bases and the J gene end by 1 base; junction bases not matched to a gene: 3. Combining the CDR3 with reference TRBV5-1 and TRBJ1-1 gives the whole variable domain KAGVTQTPRYLIKTRGQQVTLSCSPISGHRSVSWYQQTPGQGLQFLFEYFSETQRNKGNFPGRFSGRQFSNSRSEMNVSTLELGDSALYLCASSGGTGNTEAFFGQGTRLTVV.

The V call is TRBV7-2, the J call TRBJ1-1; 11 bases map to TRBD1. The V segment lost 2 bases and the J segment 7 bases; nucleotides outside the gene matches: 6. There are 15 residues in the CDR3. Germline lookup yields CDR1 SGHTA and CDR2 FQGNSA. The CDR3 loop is CASSLWTGGAGEAFF. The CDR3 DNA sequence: TGTGCCAGCAGCTTATGGACAGGGGGCGCGGGTGAAGCTTTCTTT.

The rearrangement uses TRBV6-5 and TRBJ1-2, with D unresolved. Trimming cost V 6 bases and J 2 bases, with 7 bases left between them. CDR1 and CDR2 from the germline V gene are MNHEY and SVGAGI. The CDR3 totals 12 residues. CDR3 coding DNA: TGTGCCAGCAGCGCAACAAACTATGGCTACACCTTC. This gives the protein CASSATNYGYTF.

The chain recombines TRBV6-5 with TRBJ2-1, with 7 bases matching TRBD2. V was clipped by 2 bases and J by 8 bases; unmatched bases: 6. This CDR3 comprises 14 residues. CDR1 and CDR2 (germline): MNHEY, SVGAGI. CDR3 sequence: CASSYKTSVDEQFF. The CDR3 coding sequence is TGTGCCAGCAGTTACAAAACTAGCGTCGATGAGCAGTTCTTC.

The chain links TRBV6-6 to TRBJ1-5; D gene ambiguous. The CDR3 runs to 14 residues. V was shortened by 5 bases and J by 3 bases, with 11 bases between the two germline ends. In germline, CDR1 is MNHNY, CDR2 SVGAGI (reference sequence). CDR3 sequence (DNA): TGTGCCAGCAGTGCCGAGGCCTTCAATCAGCCCCAGCATTTT. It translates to CASSAEAFNQPQHF.

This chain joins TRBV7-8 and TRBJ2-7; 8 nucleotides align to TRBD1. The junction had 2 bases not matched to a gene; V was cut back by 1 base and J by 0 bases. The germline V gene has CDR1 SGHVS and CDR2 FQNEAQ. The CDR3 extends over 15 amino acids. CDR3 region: CASSLVGTGSYEQYF. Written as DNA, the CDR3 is TGTGCCAGCAGCTTAGTTGGGACAGGCTCCTACGAGCAGTACTTC.

Here the CDR3 reads CASSQEYGTGGGKLFF. CDR3 coding DNA: TGCGCCAGCAGCCAAGAATACGGGACAGGGGGCGGAAAACTGTTTTTT. The chain recombines TRBV4-3 with TRBJ1-4; 12 bases fit TRBD1. Germline V gene data show CDR1 as LGHNA and CDR2 as YSLEER. V shed 0 bases, J shed 10 bases, and the junction held 6 bases outside the gene matches. This CDR3 is 16 amino acids long.

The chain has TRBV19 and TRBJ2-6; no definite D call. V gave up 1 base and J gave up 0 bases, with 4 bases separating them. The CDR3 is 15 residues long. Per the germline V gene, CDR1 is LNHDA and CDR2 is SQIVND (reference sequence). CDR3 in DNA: TGTGCCAGTAGTATAGGCAGCTCTGGGGCCAACGTCCTGACTTTC. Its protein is CASSIGSSGANVLTF.